The subject of this entry is one T cell receptor beta chain. During active infection, Seattle patients enrolled and were then monitored through disease. This sample was included in a study of blood T cell repertoires in COVID-19. Study context: The analysed material was cDNA or gDNA that came from T cells, B-cell-depleted T cells, or PBMCs.

Here immunoSEQ multiplex PCR was the method, and the copy in TCRdb shows in-frame clones only, minus some. The sample includes 100,000 to 150,000 clones, about nine tenths of them seen just once. Between the trimmed V and J ends, which lost 7 bases and 3 bases, there was a span of 6 bases. The CDR3 length is 11 residues. Germline loops: CDR1 MDHEN, CDR2 SYDVKM. This clonotype was obtained from a woman aged 70-85 years with COVID-19, enrolled during active disease. The V gene is TRBV28, the J gene TRBJ1-1, with unresolved D. Sequencing was done on a sample of peripheral blood. DNA for the CDR3: TGTGCCAGCATCGGGGACACTGAAGCTTTCTTT. This gives the protein CASIGDTEAFF.